Presented here are 17 T cell receptor beta chains from one specimen sequenced in a study of identical twins. Each CDR3 protein is one row after TCRdb ran MiXCR on the 5' RACE reads. The sample consists of nearly 250,000 distinct CDR3 sequences, about 7% of them appearing once. These sequences were also reported in another study, on yellow fever vaccine responses in identical twins.

The specimen was memory (CD45RO+) T cells sorted from blood. Receptors were obtained from a woman aged 18-35 years in good health.

This clonotype has more than one count but fewer than ten. The V and J genes are TRBV3-1 and TRBJ1-6; tentatively, D is TRBD1 (5 bases). The CDR3 sequence is 14 residues long. Germline assignment: CDR1 LGHDT and CDR2 YNNKEL (reference sequence). Trimming stripped 5 bases from V and 8 bases from J, with 13 bases between. CDR3 residues: CASSARQIDSPLHF. The CDR3 DNA sequence: TGTGCCAGCAGCGCCCGACAGATTGATTCACCCCTCCACTTT.

The rearrangement joins TRBV28 to TRBJ1-1, with unresolved D. The CDR3 has 14 residues. Germline CDR1 reads MDHEN; CDR2 reads SYDVKM. The ends were cut back, 7 bases at V and 1 base at J, with 13 bases in the middle. The CDR3 sequence is CASTPPARNTEAFF. CDR3 coding DNA: TGTGCCAGCACCCCACCAGCGCGGAACACTGAAGCTTTCTTT.

The V gene is TRBV3-1, the J gene TRBJ1-1, with D uncertain. The CDR3 runs to 15 residues. Germline V lookup: CDR1 LGHDT, CDR2 YNNKEL (reference sequence). The V end was cut by 3 bases, the J end by 0 bases, with 11 bases between. Here the CDR3 reads CASSQQRHMNTEAFF. DNA of the CDR3: TGTGCCAGCAGCCAGCAACGACACATGAACACTGAAGCTTTCTTT. The variable domain in full, with the rest retrieved from reference TRBV3-1 and TRBJ1-1, is DTAVSQTPKYLVTQMGNDKSIKCEQNLGHDTMYWYKQDSKKFLKIMFSYNNKELIINETVPNRFSPKSPDKAHLNLHINSLELGDSAVYFCASSQQRHMNTEAFFGQGTRLTVV.

At least ten counts were recorded for this clonotype. The CDR3 is CASSQEQTEFYEQYF. CDR3 nucleotides: TGTGCCAGCAGCCAAGAACAGACCGAATTCTACGAGCAGTACTTC. V is TRBV4-2 and J is TRBJ2-7; D ambiguous. The V and J ends lost 0 bases and 3 bases respectively, with 12 bases between them. The CDR3 spans 15 residues. Per germline, CDR1 LGHNA and CDR2 YNFKEQ.

This clonotype has ten or more counts. The chain carries TRBV12-3 or TRBV12-4 and TRBJ2-1, with D perhaps matching TRBD2 (6 bases). The CDR3 consists of 15 residues. The V gene lost 7 bases and the J gene lost 7 bases, with 20 bases spanning the gap. In DNA, the CDR3 is TGTGCCAGCAACCTTAGCGGCCCGGATGGTAATGAGCAGTTCTTC. It codes for CASNLSGPDGNEQFF.

This clonotype was seen repeatedly, ten times or more. The rearrangement links TRBV5-1 to TRBJ2-7; 9 positions match TRBD1. V was pared by 3 bases and J by 4 bases, with 14 bases of the junction left unmatched. This CDR3 spans 17 amino acids. Germline CDR1 reads SGHRS; CDR2 reads YFSETQ. The CDR3 protein is CASSSGAGQGLRYEQYF. As DNA, the CDR3 is TGCGCCAGCAGCTCGGGAGCTGGACAGGGGCTGAGGTACGAGCAGTACTTC.

This clonotype was counted only a few times. The chain employs TRBV11-3 and TRBJ2-1, with 11 bases that match TRBD2. V lost 4 bases to trimming and J lost 3 bases; unmatched junction nucleotides: 8. CDR3 size: 17 residues. Germline V gene data show CDR1 as SGHNT and CDR2 as YENEEA. The DNA of the CDR3 is TGTGCCAGCAGCTCCAGAAGGACTAGCGGGTTCTACAATGAGCAGTTCTTC. Translated: CASSSRRTSGFYNEQFF.

This clonotype was detected only a few times. The chain combines TRBV7-2 with TRBJ2-2; 8 positions agree with TRBD2. V lost 3 bases and J lost 13; bases outside the gene matches: 13. The CDR3 extends over 15 amino acids. Germline CDR1 and CDR2: SGHTA and FQGNSA. In DNA form, the CDR3 reads TGTGCCAGCAGCTTGGGTAGCGGGGTCCTGAACGGGCTGTTTTTT. Encoded protein: CASSLGSGVLNGLFF.

The sample holds a few counts of this clonotype. This chain connects TRBV28 to TRBJ2-3, with D hard to call. CDR3 size: 13 residues. V dropped 8 bases and J dropped 8 bases, with 17 bases sitting between them. Germline-derived CDR1 and CDR2 are MDHEN and SYDVKM. The CDR3 reads CASSTPPGGTQYF. In DNA, the CDR3 is TGTGCCAGCTCGACCCCCCCGGGCGGTACGCAGTATTTT.

J is TRBJ2-7 and V is TRBV28; TRBD1 aligns across 9 bases. Germline trimming cut 5 bases from V and 1 base from J; bases unmatched to any gene: 3. The CDR3 contains 14 residues. Germline assignment: CDR1 MDHEN and CDR2 SYDVKM. DNA for the CDR3: TGTGCCAGCAGTGCCGGGACAGGGTCCTACGAGCAGTACGTC. It translates to CASSAGTGSYEQYV.

The V call is TRBV20-1, the J call TRBJ2-5; perhaps TRBD2 as D (5 bases). The germline V and J ends were trimmed by 5 bases and 1 base, with 20 bases remaining between them. Germline V lookup: CDR1 DFQATT, CDR2 SNEGSKA (reference sequence). The CDR3 loop spans 16 amino acids. The CDR3 region has the DNA TGCAGTGCTGCACCGATGGGCGCGGGCGCCCAAGAGACCCAGTACTTC. Protein sequence: CSAAPMGAGAQETQYF.

The rearrangement joins TRBV5-1 to TRBJ2-7; possibly TRBD1 for D (6 bases). Germline CDR1 and CDR2: SGHRS and YFSETQ. The CDR3 sequence is 14 residues long. Trimming removed 1 base from V and 1 base from J, with 9 bases in between. The CDR3 DNA reads TGCGCCAGCAGCTTGAACAGGGAATCCTACGAGCAGTACTTC. Encoded protein: CASSLNRESYEQYF.

This clonotype has a handful of counts. V is TRBV20-1 and J is TRBJ2-6; 9 bases are shared with TRBD1. The CDR3 loop spans 17 amino acids. CDR1 is DFQATT and CDR2 is SNEGSKA in the germline V gene (reference sequence). V shed 6 bases and J 2 bases; nucleotides not matched to a gene: 11. CDR3 residues: CSATRGTGLTGANVLTF. CDR3 bases: TGCAGTGCGACCCGAGGGACAGGGCTAACTGGGGCCAACGTCCTGACTTTC.

This clonotype has just a few counts. The J gene is TRBJ1-1, the V gene TRBV5-1; possibly TRBD1 for D (5 bases). V was pared by 0 bases and J by 10 bases, with 13 bases between. The length of the CDR3 is 13 residues. Per the germline V gene, CDR1 is SGHRS and CDR2 is YFSETQ. CDR3 coding DNA: TGCGCCAGCAGCTTGGAACCCGGGGCGGGAGCTTTCTTT. This gives the protein CASSLEPGAGAFF.

This clonotype was seen at least ten times. Its ends do not fully match the called genes, so a read error is possible. Here the CDR3 DNA reads TGTGCCAGCAGCTTAGCAGGGATGAACACTGAAGCTTTCTTT. It translates to CASSLAGMNTEAFF. The rearrangement links TRBV5-1 to TRBJ1-1, with D possibly being TRBD1 (5 bases). The CDR3 sequence is 14 residues long. CDR1 is SGHRS and CDR2 is YFSETQ in the germline V gene.

The chain is built from TRBV19 and TRBJ2-1; a weak D match, TRBD2 (6 bases). The CDR3 spans 14 residues. V was clipped by 5 bases and J by 6 bases, with 14 bases between them. Germline assignment: CDR1 LNHDA and CDR2 SQIVND (reference sequence). The CDR3 loop is CASSWGGGVNEQFF. CDR3 coding DNA: TGTGCCAGTAGTTGGGGAGGAGGCGTCAATGAGCAGTTCTTC.

Only a few counts were recorded for this clonotype. The genes are TRBV5-5 and TRBJ2-7, with D possibly matching TRBD1 (6 bases). V lost 1 base to trimming and J lost 2 bases, with 7 bases between them. The CDR3 runs 13 residues. Germline V gene lookup returns CDR1 SGHKS and CDR2 YYEKEE (reference sequence). Here the CDR3 DNA reads TGTGCCAGCAGCTTGAGGGACACCTACGAGCAGTACGTC. It encodes CASSLRDTYEQYV.